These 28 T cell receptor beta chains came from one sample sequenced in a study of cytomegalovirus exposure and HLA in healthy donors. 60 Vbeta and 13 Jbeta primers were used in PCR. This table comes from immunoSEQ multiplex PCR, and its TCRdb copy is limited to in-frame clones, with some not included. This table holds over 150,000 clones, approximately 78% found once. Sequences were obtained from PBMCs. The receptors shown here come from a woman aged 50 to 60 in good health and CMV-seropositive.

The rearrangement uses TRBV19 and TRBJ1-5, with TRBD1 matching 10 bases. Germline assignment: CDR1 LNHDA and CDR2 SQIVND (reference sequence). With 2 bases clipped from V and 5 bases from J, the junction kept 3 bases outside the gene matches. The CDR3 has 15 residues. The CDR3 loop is CASSIRTGGHQPQHF. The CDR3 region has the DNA TGTGCCAGTAGTATACGGACAGGGGGGCATCAGCCCCAGCATTTT.

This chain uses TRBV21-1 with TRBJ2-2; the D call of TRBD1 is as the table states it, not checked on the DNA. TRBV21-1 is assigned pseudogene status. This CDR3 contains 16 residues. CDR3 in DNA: TGTGCCAGCAGCGCCGGGACAGTGGGTAAGTCAGGGGAGCTGTTTTTT. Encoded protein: CASSAGTVGKSGELFF.

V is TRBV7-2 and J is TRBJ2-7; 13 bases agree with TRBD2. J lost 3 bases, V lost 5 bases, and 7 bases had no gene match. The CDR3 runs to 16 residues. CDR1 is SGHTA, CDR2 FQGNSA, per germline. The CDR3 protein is CASSRSWTSGGYEQYF. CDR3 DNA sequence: TGTGCCAGCAGCCGGTCTTGGACTAGCGGGGGCTACGAGCAGTACTTC.

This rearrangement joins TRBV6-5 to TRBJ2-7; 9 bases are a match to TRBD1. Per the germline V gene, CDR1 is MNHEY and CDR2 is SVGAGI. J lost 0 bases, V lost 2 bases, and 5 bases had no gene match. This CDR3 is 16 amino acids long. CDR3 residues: CASSYGNRGPSYEQYF. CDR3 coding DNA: TGTGCCAGCAGTTACGGTAACAGGGGGCCCTCCTACGAGCAGTACTTC.

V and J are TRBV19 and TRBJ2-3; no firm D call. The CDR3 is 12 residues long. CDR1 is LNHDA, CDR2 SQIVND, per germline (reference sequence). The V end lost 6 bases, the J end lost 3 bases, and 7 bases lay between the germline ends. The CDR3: CASRSDTDTQYF. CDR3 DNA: TGTGCCAGTAGGAGTGATACAGATACGCAGTATTTT.

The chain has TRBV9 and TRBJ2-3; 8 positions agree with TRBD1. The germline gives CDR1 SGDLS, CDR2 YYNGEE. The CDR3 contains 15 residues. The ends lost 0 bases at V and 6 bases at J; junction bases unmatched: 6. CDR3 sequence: CASSVGTGTMDTQYF. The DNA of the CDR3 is TGTGCCAGCAGCGTAGGGACAGGGACGATGGATACGCAGTATTTT.

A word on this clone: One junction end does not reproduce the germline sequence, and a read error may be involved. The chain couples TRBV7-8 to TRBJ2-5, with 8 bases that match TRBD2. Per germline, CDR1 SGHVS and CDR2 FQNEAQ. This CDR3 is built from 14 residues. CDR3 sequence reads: CASSLADSGRVANF. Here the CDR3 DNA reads TGTGCCAGCAGCTTAGCGGACTCCGGGAGGGTAGCGAACTTC.

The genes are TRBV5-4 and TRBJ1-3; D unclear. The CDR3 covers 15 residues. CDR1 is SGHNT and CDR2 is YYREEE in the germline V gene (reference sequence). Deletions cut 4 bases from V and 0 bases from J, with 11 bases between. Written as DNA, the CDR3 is TGTGCCAGCAGCCCCTTTACAGTCTCTGGAAACACCATATATTTT. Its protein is CASSPFTVSGNTIYF.

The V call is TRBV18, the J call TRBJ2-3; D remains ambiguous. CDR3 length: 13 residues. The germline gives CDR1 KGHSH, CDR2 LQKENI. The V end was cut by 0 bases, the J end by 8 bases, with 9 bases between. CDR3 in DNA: TGTGCCAGCTCACCACCCCCCGGGTCTACGCAGTATTTT. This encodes CASSPPPGSTQYF.

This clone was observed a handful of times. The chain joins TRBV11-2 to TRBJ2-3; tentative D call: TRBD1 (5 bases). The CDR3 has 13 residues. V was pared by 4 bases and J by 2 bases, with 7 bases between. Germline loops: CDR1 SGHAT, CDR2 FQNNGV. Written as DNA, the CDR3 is TGTGCCAGCAGCTCCAGGGCCACAGATACGCAGTATTTT. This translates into CASSSRATDTQYF.

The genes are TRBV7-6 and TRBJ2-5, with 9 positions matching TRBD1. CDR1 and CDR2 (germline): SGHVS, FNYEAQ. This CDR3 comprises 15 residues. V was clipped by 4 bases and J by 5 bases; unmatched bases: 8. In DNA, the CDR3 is TGTGCCAGCAGCTCGGACAGGGGTGCGGGGGAGACCCAGTACTTC. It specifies CASSSDRGAGETQYF. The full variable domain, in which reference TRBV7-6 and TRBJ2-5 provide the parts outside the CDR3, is GAGVSQSPRYKVTKRGQDVALRCDPISGHVSLYWYRQALGQGPEFLTYFNYEAQQDKSGLPNDRFSAERPEGSISTLTIQRTEQRDSAMYRCASSSDRGAGETQYFGPGTRLLVL.

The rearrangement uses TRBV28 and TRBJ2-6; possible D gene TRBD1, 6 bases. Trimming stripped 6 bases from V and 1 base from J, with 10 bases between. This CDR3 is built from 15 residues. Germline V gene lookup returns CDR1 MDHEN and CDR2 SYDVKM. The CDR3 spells CASRTTGSGANVLTF. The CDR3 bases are TGTGCCAGCAGGACGACAGGTTCTGGGGCCAACGTCCTGACTTTC.

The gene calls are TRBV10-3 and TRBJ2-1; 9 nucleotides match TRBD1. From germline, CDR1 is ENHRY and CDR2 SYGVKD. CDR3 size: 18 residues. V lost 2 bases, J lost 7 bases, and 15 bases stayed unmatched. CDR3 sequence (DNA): TGTGCCATCAGTGAGGACGCGGGACAGGGAGGAGGTAAGAATGAGCAGTTCTTC. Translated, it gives CAISEDAGQGGGKNEQFF.

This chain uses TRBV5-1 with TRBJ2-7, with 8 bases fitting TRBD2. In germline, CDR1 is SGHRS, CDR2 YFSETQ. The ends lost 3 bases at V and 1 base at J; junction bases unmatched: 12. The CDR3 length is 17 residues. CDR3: CASSSGLAGITSYEQYF. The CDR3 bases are TGCGCCAGCAGCTCTGGACTAGCTGGCATAACATCCTACGAGCAGTACTTC.

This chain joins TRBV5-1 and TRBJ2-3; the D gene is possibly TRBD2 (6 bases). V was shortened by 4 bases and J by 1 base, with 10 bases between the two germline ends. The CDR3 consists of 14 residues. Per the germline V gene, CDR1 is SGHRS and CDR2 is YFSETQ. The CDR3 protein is CASSRDWGTDTQYF. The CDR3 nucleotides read TGCGCCAGCAGCCGGGACTGGGGCACAGATACGCAGTATTTT.

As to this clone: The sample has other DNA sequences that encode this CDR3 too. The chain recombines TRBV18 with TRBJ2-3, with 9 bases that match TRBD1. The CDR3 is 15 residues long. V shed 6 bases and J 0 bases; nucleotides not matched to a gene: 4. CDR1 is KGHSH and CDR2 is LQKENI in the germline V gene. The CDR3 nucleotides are TGTGCCAGCTCCCCGGGACAGGGAAGCACAGATACGCAGTATTTT. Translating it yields CASSPGQGSTDTQYF.

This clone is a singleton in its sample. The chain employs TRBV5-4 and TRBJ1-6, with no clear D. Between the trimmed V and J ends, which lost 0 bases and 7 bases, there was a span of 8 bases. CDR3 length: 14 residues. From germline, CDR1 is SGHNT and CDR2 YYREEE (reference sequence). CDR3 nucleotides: TGTGCCAGCAGCTTGGGGGTCGGGAATTCACCCCTCCACTTT. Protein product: CASSLGVGNSPLHF. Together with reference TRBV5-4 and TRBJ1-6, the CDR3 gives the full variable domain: ETGVTQSPTHLIKTRGQQVTLRCSSQSGHNTVSWYQQALGQGPQFIFQYYREEENGRGNFPPRFSGLQFPNYSSELNVNALELDDSALYLCASSLGVGNSPLHFGNGTRLTVT.

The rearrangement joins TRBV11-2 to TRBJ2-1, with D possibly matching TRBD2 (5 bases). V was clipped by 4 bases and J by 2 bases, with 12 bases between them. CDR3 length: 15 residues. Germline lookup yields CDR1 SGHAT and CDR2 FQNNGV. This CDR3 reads CASSYLVRAYNEQFF. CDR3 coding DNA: TGTGCCAGCAGCTACTTGGTGCGGGCCTACAATGAGCAGTTCTTC.

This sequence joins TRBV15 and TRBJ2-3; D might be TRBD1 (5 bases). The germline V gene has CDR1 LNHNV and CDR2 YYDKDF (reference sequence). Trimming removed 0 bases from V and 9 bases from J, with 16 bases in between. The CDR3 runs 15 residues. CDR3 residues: CATSRDVQASSTQYF. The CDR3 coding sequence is TGTGCCACCAGCAGAGATGTACAGGCCAGTTCCACGCAGTATTTT. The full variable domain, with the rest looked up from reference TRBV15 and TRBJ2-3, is DAMVIQNPRYQVTQFGKPVTLSCSQTLNHNVMYWYQQKSSQAPKLLFHYYDKDFNNEADTPDNFQSRRPNTSFCFLDIRSPGLGDTAMYLCATSRDVQASSTQYFGPGTRLTVL.

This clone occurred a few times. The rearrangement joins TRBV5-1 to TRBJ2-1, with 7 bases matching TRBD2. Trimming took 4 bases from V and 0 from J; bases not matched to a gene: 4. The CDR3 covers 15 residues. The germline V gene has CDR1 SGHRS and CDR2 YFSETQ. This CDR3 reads CASSQGGGSYNEQFF. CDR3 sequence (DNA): TGCGCCAGCAGCCAGGGCGGGGGCTCCTACAATGAGCAGTTCTTC.

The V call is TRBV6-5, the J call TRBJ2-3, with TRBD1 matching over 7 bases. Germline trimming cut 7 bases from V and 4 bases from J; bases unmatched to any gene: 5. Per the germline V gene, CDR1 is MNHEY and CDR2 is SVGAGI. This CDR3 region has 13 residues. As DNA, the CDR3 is TGTGCCAGCAATAGAGACAGGGCAGATACGCAGTATTTT. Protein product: CASNRDRADTQYF.

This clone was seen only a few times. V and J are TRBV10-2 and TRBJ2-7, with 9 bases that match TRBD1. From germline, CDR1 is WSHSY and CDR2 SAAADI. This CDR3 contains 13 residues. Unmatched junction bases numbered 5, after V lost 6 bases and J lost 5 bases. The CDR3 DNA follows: TGCGCCAGCAGACCGGGACAGGGTAACGAGCAGTACTTC. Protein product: CASRPGQGNEQYF.

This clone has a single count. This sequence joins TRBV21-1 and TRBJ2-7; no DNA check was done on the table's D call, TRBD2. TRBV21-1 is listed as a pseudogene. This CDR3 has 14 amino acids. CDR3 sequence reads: CASRRLAGSYEQYF. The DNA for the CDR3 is TGTGCCAGCAGGAGACTAGCGGGATCCTACGAGCAGTACTTC.

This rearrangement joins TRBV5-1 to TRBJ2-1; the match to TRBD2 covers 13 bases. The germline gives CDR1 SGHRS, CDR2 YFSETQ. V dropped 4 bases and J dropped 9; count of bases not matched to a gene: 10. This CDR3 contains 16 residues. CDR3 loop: CASSTPTSGRAREQFF. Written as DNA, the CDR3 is TGCGCCAGCAGCACACCTACTAGCGGGAGGGCCCGTGAGCAGTTCTTC.

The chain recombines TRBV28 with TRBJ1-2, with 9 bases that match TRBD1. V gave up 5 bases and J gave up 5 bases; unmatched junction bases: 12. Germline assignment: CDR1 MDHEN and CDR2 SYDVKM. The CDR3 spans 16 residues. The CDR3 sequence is CASSLHTGGAGYGYTF. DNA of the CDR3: TGTGCCAGCAGTCTCCACACAGGGGGCGCAGGTTATGGCTACACCTTC.

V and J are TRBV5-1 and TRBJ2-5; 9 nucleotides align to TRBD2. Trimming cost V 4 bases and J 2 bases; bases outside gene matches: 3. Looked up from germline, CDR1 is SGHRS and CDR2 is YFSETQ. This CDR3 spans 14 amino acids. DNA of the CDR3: TGCGCCAGCAGCCCTACTAGCGGGCAAGAGACCCAGTACTTC. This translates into CASSPTSGQETQYF.

CDR3 in amino acids: CASSESRGGDYNEQFF. The CDR3 DNA reads as TGCGCCAGCAGTGAGTCAAGAGGGGGCGACTACAATGAGCAGTTCTTC. This sequence joins TRBV10-1 and TRBJ2-1; 7 nucleotides match TRBD1. Germline V gene data show CDR1 as WNHNN and CDR2 as SYGVQD (reference sequence). Losses at the gene ends were 0 bases for V and 3 bases for J; bases not matched to a gene: 5. The CDR3 is 16 amino acids.

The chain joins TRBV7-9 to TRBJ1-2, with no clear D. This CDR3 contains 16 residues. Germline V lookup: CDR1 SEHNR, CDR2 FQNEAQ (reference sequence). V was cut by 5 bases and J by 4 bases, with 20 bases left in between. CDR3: CASSTGSGGFIYGYTF. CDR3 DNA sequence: TGTGCCAGCAGCACCGGCTCCGGCGGATTTATCTATGGCTACACCTTC.